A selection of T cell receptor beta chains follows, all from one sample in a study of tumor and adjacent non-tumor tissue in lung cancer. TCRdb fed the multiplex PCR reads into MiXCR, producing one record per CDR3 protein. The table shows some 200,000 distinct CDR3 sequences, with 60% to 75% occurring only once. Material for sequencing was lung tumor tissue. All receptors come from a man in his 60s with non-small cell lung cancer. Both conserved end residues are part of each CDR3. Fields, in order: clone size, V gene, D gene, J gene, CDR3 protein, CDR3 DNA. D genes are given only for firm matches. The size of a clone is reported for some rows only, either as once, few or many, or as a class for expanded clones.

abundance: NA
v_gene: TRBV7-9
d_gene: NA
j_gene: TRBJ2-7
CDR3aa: CASRPIGVYEQYF
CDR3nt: TGTGCCAGCAGACCCATAGGGGTCTACGAGCAGTACTTC

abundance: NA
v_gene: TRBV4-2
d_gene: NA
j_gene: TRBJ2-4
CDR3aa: CASSQRTGGDIQYF
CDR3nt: TGTGCCAGCAGCCAAAGGACTGGCGGGGACATTCAGTACTTC

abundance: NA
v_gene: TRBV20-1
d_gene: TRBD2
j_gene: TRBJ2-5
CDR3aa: CSARAGLAGPKQAQYF
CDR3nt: TGCAGTGCTAGAGCGGGGCTAGCGGGACCGAAGCAGGCCCAGTACTTC

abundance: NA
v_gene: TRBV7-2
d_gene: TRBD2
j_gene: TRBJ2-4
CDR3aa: CASSRTSGSEDIQYF
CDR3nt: TGTGCCAGTAGCCGTACTAGCGGGAGCGAAGACATTCAGTACTTC

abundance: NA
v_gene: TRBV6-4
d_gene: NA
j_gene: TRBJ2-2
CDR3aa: CASSSSPCTGEMFF
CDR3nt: TGTGCCAGCAGTTCTAGTCCATGCACCGGGGAGATGTTTTTT

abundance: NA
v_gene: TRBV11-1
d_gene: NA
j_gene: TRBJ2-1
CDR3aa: CASSLAWGRWLNRSSYNEQFF
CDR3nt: TGTGCCAGCAGCTTAGCTTGGGGCAGGTGGCTGAATCGAAGCTCCTACAATGAGCAGTTCTTC

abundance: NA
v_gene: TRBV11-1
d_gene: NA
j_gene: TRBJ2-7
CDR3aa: CASGLAICDNSYEQYF
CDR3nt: TGTGCCAGCGGCTTAGCGATTTGTGACAACTCCTACGAGCAGTATTTC

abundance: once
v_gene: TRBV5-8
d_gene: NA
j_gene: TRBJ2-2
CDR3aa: CANSNDTWYSTGELFF
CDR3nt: TGTGCCAACAGCAACGATACATGGTATTCCACCGGGGAGCTGTTTTTT

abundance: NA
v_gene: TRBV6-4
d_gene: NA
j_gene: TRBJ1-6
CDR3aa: CASSLQVTYSSPLHF
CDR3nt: TGTGCCAGCAGTCTACAGGTTACCTATAGTTCACCCCTCCACTTT

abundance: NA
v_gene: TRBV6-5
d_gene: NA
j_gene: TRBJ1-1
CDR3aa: CASSYDTPDRWNTEAIF
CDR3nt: TGTGCCAGCAGTTACGACACCCCGGATAGGTGGAACACTGAAGCTATCTTT

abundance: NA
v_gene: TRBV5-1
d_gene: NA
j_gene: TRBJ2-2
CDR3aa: CASGAYAGAYNELFF
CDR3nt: TGCGCCAGCGGGGCCTATGCGGGGGCCTACAATGAGCTGTTTTTT

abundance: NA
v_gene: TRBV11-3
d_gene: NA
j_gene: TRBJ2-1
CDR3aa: CATSLEGPPSYNERFF
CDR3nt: TGTGCCACCAGCTTAGAGGGACCCCCCTCCTATAATGAGCGGTTCTTC

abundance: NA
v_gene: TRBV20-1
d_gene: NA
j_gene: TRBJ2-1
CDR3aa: CSAQGLRLNEQFF
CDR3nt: TGCAGTGCCCAGGGACTCCGCCTGAATGAGCAGTTCTTC

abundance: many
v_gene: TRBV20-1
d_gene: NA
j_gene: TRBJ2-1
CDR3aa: CSARDRLSLHRTKQFF
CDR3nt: TGCAGTGCTAGAGATAGGCTCTCCCTACACAGGACGAAGCAGTTCTTC

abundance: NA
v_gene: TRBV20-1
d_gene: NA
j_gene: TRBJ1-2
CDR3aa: CNARLSNYGYTF
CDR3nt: TGCAATGCTAGACTGAGTAACTATGGCTACACCTTC

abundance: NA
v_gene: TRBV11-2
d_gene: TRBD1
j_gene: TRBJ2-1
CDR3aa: CASSVGDRVDHSEQLF
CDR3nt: TGTGCCAGCAGCGTCGGGGACAGGGTTGATCACAGTGAGCAGTTATTC

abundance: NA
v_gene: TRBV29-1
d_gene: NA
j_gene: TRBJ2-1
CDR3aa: CSVPKARGYNEQFF
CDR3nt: TGCAGCGTCCCAAAGGCCAGGGGATACAATGAGCAGTTCTTC

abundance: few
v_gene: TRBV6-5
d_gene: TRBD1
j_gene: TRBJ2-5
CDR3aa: CASSRGQGGKTQYF
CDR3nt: TGTGCCAGCAGCAGAGGACAGGGGGGAAAGACCCAGTACTTC

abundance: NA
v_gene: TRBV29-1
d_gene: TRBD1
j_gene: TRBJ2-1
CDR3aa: CGVRGQGVSYNEQFF
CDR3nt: TGCGGCGTCCGCGGACAGGGTGTGTCCTACAATGAGCAGTTCTTC

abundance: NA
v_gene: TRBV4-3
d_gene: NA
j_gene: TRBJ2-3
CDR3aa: CTSSRARGSPTTDTQYF
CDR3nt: TGCACCAGCAGCCGAGCTCGTGGAAGTCCTACCACAGATACGCAGTATTTT

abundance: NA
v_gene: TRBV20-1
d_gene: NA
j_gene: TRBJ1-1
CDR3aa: CSTRIGANTEAFF
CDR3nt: TGCAGTACTAGAATTGGGGCGAACACTGAAGCTTTCTTT

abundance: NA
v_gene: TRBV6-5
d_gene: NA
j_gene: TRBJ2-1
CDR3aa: CAGSNSRGRNNDQFF
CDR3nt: TGTGCCGGCAGTAATAGCAGGGGAAGAAACAATGATCAGTTCTTC

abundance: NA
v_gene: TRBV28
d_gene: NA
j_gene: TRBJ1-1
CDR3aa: CASSLTREAFF
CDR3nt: TGTGCCAGCAGTTTAACCAGGGAAGCTTTCTTT

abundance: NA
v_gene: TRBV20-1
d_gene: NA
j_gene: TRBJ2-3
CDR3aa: CSANRRVLGTDKQYF
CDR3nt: TGCAGTGCTAATAGGCGAGTGTTGGGCACAGATAAGCAATATTTT

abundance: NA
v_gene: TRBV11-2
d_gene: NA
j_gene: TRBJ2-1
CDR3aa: CASSLEFWSSYNEQFF
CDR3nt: TGTGCCAGCAGCTTAGAATTCTGGAGCTCTTACAATGAGCAGTTCTTC

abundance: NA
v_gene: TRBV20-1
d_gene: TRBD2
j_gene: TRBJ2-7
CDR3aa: CGATGTSGSQREQYF
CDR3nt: TGCGGTGCAACTGGGACTAGCGGGAGTCAGAGGGAGCAGTACTTC

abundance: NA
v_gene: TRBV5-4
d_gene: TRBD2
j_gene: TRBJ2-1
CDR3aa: CASSLRLAGGHSYNEQFF
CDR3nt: TGTGCCAGCAGCTTGAGGCTAGCGGGGGGTCACTCCTACAATGAGCAGTTCTTC

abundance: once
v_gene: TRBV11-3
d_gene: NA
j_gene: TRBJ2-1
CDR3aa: CASSLISVNEQFF
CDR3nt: TGTGCCAGCAGCTTAATAAGTGTAAATGAGCAGTTCTTC

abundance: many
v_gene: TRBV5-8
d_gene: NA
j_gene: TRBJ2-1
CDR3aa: CASSLEGGAVYNEQFF
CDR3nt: TGTGCCAGCAGCTTGGAAGGGGGGGCGGTTTACAATGAGCAGTTCTTC

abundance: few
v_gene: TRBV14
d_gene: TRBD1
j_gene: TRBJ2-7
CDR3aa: CASSFRQGAKQYF
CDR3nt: TGTGCCAGCAGCTTTCGACAGGGGGCCAAGCAGTACTTC

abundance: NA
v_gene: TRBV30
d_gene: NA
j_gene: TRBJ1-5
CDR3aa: CAWRKPEGLGNQPQHF
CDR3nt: TGTGCCTGGAGGAAACCGGAAGGTTTGGGCAATCAGCCCCAGCATTTT

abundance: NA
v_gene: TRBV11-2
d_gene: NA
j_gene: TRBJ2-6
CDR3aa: CASSPISGANVLRF
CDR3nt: TGTGCCAGCAGTCCTATCTCTGGAGCCAACGTCCTGAGATTC

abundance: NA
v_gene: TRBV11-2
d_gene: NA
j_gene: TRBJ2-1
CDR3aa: CASSEGRVSYNEQIF
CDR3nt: TGTGCCAGCAGCGAGGGCAGGGTCTCCTACAATGAGCAGATCTTC

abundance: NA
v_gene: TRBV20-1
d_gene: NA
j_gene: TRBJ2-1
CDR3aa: CSARVHVTAYNEQFF
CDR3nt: TGCAGTGCTAGAGTCCACGTGACTGCCTACAATGAGCAGTTCTTC

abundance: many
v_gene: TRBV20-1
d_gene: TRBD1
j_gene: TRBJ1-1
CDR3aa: CSAKSQGGAMNTEAFF
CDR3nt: TGCAGTGCTAAAAGCCAGGGGGGTGCAATGAACACTGAAGCTTTCTTT

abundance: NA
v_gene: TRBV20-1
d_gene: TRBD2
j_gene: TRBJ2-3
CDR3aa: CSARPSGYTDTQYF
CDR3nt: TGCAGTGCTAGACCTAGCGGGTACACAGACACGCAGTATTTT

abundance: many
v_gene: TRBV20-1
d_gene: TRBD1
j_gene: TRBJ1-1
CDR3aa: CSARVPGGYTEAFF
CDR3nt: TGCAGTGCTAGAGTCCCAGGGGGCTATACTGAAGCTTTCTTT

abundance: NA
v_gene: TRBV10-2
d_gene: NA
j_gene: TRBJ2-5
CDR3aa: CASSTGTWGATQYF
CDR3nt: TGCGCCAGCAGTACCGGGACATGGGGCGCGACTCAGTACTTC

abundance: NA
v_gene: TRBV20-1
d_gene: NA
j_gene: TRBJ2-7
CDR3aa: CSAEVGTKTYKQYF
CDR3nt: TGCAGTGCCGAGGTCGGGACAAAGACCTACAAGCAGTACTTC

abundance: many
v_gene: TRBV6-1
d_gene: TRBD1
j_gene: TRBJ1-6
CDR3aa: CASRASPTGSYNSPLHF
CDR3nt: TGTGCCAGCAGGGCGTCCCCGACAGGGTCCTATAATTCACCCCTCCACTTT

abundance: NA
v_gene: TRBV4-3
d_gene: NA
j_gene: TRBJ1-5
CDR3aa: CASSHSTGMRGPQHF
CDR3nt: TGCGCCAGCAGCCACTCAACAGGGATGCGGGGGCCCCAGCATTTT

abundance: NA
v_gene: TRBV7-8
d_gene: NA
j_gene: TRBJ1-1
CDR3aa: CASSLVWELHEAFF
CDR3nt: TGTGCCAGCAGCTTAGTTTGGGAACTGCATGAAGCTTTCTTT

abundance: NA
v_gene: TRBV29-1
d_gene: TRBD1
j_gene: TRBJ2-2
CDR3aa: CSFVDRGQYTGDLFF
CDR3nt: TGCAGCTTTGTGGACAGGGGGCAATACACCGGGGATCTGTTTTTT

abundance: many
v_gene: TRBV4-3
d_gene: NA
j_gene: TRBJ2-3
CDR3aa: CASSQLGGTDTQYF
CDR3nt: TGCGCCAGCAGCCAACTCGGTGGGACAGATACGCAGTATTTT

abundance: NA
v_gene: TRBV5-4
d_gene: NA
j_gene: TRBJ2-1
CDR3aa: CASSLVLPIWFF
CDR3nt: TGTGCCAGCAGCTTGGTACTGCCTATTTGGTTCTTC

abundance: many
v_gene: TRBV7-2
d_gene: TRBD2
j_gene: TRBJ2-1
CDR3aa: CASSLSSGRPSDNEQFF
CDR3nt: TGTGCCAGCAGCTTAAGTAGCGGGAGGCCTTCAGACAATGAGCAGTTCTTC

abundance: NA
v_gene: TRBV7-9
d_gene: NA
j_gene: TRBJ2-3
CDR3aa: CASSLGGDGTDTQYF
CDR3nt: TGTGCCAGCAGCTTAGGCGGCGACGGCACAGATACGCAGTATTTT

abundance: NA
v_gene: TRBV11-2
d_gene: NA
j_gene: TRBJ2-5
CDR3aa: CARCLIGYQEDQYF
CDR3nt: TGTGCCAGGTGCTTAATTGGCTACCAAGAGGACCAGTACTTC

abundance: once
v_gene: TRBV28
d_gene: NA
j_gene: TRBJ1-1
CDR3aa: CASSLPTAGEAFF
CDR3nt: TGTGCCAGCAGTTTACCCACGGCGGGTGAAGCTTTCTTT

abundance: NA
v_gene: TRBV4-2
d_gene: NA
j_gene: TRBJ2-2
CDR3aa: CASSLGFGPNTGELLF
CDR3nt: TGTGCCAGCAGCCTCGGCTTCGGGCCGAACACCGGGGAGCTGCTTTTT

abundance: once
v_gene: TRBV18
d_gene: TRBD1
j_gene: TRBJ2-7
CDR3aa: CANSPNGKQGGYERYF
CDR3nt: TGTGCCAACTCACCGAACGGGAAACAAGGGGGCTACGAGCGGTACTTC